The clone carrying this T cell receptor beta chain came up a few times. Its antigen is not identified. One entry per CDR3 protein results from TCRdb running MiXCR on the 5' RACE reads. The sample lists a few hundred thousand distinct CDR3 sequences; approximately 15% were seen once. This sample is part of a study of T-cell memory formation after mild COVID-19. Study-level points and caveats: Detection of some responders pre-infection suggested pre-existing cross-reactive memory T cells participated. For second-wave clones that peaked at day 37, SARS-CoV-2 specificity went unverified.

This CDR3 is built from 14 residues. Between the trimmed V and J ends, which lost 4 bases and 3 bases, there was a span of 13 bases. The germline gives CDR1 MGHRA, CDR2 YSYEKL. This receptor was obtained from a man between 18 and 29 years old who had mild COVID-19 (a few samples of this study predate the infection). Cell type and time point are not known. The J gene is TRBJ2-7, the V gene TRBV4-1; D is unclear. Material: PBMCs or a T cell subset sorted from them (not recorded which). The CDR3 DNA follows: TGCGCCAGCAGCCTCCGTCTGCGGAACTACGAGCAGTACTTC. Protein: CASSLRLRNYEQYF.